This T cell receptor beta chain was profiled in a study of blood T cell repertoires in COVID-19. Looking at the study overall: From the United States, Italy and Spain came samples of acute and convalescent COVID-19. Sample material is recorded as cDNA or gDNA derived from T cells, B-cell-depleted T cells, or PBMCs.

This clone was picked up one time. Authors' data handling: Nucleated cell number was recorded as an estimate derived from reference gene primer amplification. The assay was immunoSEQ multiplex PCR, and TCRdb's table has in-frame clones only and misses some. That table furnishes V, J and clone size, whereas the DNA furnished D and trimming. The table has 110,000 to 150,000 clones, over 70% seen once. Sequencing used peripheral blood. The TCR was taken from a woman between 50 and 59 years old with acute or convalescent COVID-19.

The CDR3 nucleotides are TGTGCCACTTCAAAAGAGGCAGTCAACACTGAAGCTTTCTTT. It encodes CATSKEAVNTEAFF. J is TRBJ1-1 and V is TRBV19; D not resolved. Germline values: CDR1 LNHDA, CDR2 SQIVND (reference sequence). Trimming left V 10 bases short and J 2 bases short, with 17 bases between. This CDR3 is 14 amino acids long.